The T cell receptor (beta chain) under discussion was sequenced for a study of blood T cell repertoires in COVID-19. The CDR3 loop spans 14 amino acids. The germline CDR1 and CDR2 sequences are LGHNT and FRNRAP. Trimming left V 1 base short and J 4 bases short, with 10 bases between. Here immunoSEQ multiplex PCR was the method, and the copy in TCRdb shows in-frame clones only, minus some. The sample contains about 220,000 clones, roughly four fifths of which appear only once. Living in about two dozen US areas, the participants were between about 18 and 100 years of age. Sequenced material: PBMCs or T cells enriched from blood (not recorded which). This TCR was sampled from a woman between 55 and 75 years old who had recovered from COVID-19. The chain combines TRBV12-5 with TRBJ1-2; a weak D match, TRBD1 (6 bases). The CDR3 region has the DNA TGTGCTAGTGGTTTGGGTACAGGGATCTATGGCTACACCTTC. This sequence encodes CASGLGTGIYGYTF. The full variable domain, with the rest looked up from reference TRBV12-5 and TRBJ1-2, is DARVTQTPRHKVTEMGQEVTMRCQPILGHNTVFWYRQTMMQGLELLAYFRNRAPLDDSGMPKDRFSAEMPDATLATLKIQPSEPRDSAVYFCASGLGTGIYGYTFGSGTRLTVV.